This T cell receptor (beta chain) was sequenced for a study of response to subunit inactivated influenza vaccine. TCRdb fed the RT-PCR reads into MiXCR, producing one record per CDR3 protein. This table has 400,000 to 550,000 distinct CDR3 sequences, over 25% appearing once. Trimming pared 2 bases from V and 4 bases from J, leaving 10 bases between. The CDR3 spans 14 residues. This clonotype appeared many times. The antigen is not known. Points from the study as a whole: Authors suggested that a seasonal influenza vaccination recruits few new T cells each time.

The receptor was derived from a man in his forties or fifties who received an inactivated influenza vaccine. The V and J genes are TRBV12-3 or TRBV12-4 and TRBJ2-3; a weak D match, TRBD2 (7 bases). Sequenced here: CD4+ T cells sorted from PBMCs, sampled less than 6 days after vaccination. CDR3 protein: CASSLSGGPDTQYF. In DNA, the CDR3 is TGTGCCAGCAGTTTATCCGGGGGGCCAGATACGCAGTATTTT.